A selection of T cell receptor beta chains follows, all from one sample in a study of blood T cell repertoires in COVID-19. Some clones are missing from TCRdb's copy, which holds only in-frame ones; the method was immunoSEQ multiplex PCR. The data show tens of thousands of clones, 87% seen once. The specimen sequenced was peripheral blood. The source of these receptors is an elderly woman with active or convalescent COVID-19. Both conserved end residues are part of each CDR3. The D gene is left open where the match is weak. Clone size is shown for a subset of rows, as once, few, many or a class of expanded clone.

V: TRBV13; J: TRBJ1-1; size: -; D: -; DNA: TGTGCCAGCAGCCTCACAGCGAACACTGAAGCTTTCTTT; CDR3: CASSLTANTEAFF
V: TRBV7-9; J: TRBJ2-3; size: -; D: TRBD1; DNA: TGTGCCAGCAGCTTAGGGACAGGAAGCACAGATACGCAGTATTTT; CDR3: CASSLGTGSTDTQYF
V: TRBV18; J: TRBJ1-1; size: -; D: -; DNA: TGTGCCAGCTCTCCGGAGGGAGGGGGCACTGAAGCTTTCTTT; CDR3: CASSPEGGGTEAFF
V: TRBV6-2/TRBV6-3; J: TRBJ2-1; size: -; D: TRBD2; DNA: TGTGCCAGCAGTTCCCAGACTAGCGGGTCCTACAATGAGCAGTTCTTC; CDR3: CASSSQTSGSYNEQFF
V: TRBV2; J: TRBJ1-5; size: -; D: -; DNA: TGTGCCAGCAGTGAAAGGGGAACTTACAATCAGCCCCAGCATTTT; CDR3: CASSERGTYNQPQHF
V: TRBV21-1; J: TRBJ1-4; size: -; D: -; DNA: TGTGCCAGCAGCGAATACCTCGGGGAAAAACTGTTTTTT; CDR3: CASSEYLGEKLFF
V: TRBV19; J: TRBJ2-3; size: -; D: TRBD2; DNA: TGTGCCAGTAGTATAGCTAGCGGGAGGGTCACAGATACGCAGTATTTT; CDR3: CASSIASGRVTDTQYF
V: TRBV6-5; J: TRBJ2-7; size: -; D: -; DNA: TGTGCCAGCAGGATTAGGGGGGGTGCTGCCTACGAGCAGTACTTC; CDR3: CASRIRGGAAYEQYF
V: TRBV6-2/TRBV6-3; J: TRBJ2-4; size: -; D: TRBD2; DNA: TGTGCCAGCAGTTATGAAGCGGGGTTAAACATTCAGTACTTC; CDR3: CASSYEAGLNIQYF
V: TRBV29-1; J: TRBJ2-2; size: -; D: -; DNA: TGCAGCGTTGGGGACGGGAGTGGCACCGGGGAGCTGTTTTTT; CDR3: CSVGDGSGTGELFF
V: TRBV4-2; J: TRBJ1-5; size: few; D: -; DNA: TGTGCCAGCAGCCAGGAGCCCACTAGCAATCAGCCCCAGCATTTT; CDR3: CASSQEPTSNQPQHF
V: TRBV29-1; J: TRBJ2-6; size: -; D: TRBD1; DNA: TGCAGCGTCCTAGACAGGGAGACAGGGGCCAACGTCCTGACTTTC; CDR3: CSVLDRETGANVLTF
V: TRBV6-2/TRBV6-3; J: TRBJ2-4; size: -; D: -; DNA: TGTGCCAGCAGTCGCGATGCTAGCCAGGCGGCTATTCAGTACTTC; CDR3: CASSRDASQAAIQYF
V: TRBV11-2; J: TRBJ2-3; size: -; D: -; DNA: TGTGCCAGCAGCTTAGTAGCAGGGCACTACACAGATACGCAGTATTTT; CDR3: CASSLVAGHYTDTQYF
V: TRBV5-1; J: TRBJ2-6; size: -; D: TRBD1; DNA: TGCGCCAGCAGCTTGGAATATTGGGACAGGGCCTTCTCTGGGGCCAACGTCCTGACTTTC; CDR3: CASSLEYWDRAFSGANVLTF
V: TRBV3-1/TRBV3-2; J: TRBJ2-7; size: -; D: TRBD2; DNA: TGTGCCAGCAGCCACAGCGGGAGGAGCTCCTACGAGCAGTACTTC; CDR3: CASSHSGRSSYEQYF
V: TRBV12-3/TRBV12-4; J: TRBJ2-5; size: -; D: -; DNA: TGTGCCAGCAGTGTGACGGGTACCCAGTACTTC; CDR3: CASSVTGTQYF